What follows are 30 T cell receptor beta chains derived from one specimen sequenced in a study of identical twins. TCRdb called the 5' RACE reads again in MiXCR, with one record for every CDR3 protein. The profile shows about 470,000 distinct CDR3 sequences, approximately 25% of them singletons. These data also featured in a second study, about T cells expressing NK-cell markers.

The sequenced sample was CD4+ T cells sorted from blood. These receptor sequences come from a woman younger than 30 in good health.

This rearrangement joins TRBV5-1 to TRBJ2-2, with TRBD2 matching over 7 bases. The CDR3 covers 15 residues. CDR1 is SGHRS, CDR2 YFSETQ, per germline. V was clipped by 2 bases and J by 6 bases; unmatched bases: 7. The DNA of the CDR3 is TGCGCCAGCAGCTTAGCGGGGCCCATACCCGGGGAGCTGTTTTTT. Amino acid sequence: CASSLAGPIPGELFF.

There are a few counts of this clonotype. The chain has TRBV12-3 or TRBV12-4 and TRBJ2-3, with TRBD1 matching 8 bases. The CDR3 has 14 residues. The V gene end was trimmed by 5 bases and the J gene end by 2 bases; junction bases not matched to a gene: 3. CDR3 sequence: CASSNRGITDTQYF. The CDR3 DNA reads as TGTGCCAGCAGTAACAGGGGGATCACAGATACGCAGTATTTT.

CDR3 bases: TGTGCCAGCAGTGATTGGACAGTCAATCAGCCCCAGCATTTT. Its protein product is CASSDWTVNQPQHF. V usage is TRBV2 and J usage is TRBJ1-5, with a possible D match to TRBD1 (6 bases). The CDR3 has 14 residues. Trimming pared 3 bases from V and 3 bases from J, leaving 9 bases between. Germline V gives CDR1 SNHLY, CDR2 FYNNEI. The full variable domain, completed using reference TRBV2 and TRBJ1-5, is EPEVTQTPSHQVTQMGQEVILRCVPISNHLYFYWYRQILGQKVEFLVSFYNNEISEKSEIFDDQFSVERPDGSNFTLKIRSTKLEDSAMYFCASSDWTVNQPQHFGDGTRLSIL.

In this sample, this clonotype turned up a few times. The chain has TRBV18 and TRBJ2-1; D is ambiguous. Germline CDR1 and CDR2: KGHSH and LQKENI. Trimming took 0 bases from V and 7 from J, leaving 13 bases between them. The CDR3 has 15 amino acids. Here the CDR3 reads CASSPPRRAANEQFF. The DNA for the CDR3 is TGTGCCAGCTCACCACCTAGACGAGCTGCAAATGAGCAGTTCTTC.

This clonotype was counted between two and nine times. The CDR3 loop is CASSLGGQVYEQYF. The CDR3 DNA is TGCGCCAGCAGCCTGGGGGGACAGGTCTACGAGCAGTACTTC. The chain uses TRBV5-1 and TRBJ2-7; 8 bases align to TRBD1. V lost 4 bases and J lost 3; bases outside the gene matches: 6. The CDR3 covers 14 residues. Germline loops: CDR1 SGHRS, CDR2 YFSETQ.

This clonotype was seen repeatedly, ten times or more. The V and J genes are TRBV5-1 and TRBJ2-7, with 10 nucleotides matching TRBD1. Germline V gene data show CDR1 as SGHRS and CDR2 as YFSETQ. Trimming cost V 1 base and J 4 bases; bases outside gene matches: 2. The length of the CDR3 is 14 residues. Here the CDR3 reads CASSLTGQGYEQYF. The DNA for the CDR3 is TGCGCCAGCAGCTTGACGGGACAGGGGTACGAGCAGTACTTC.

Concerning this clonotype: One end of the junction fails to match germline, which may point to a read error. The chain combines TRBV3-1 with TRBJ2-2; D remains ambiguous. The germline CDR1 and CDR2 sequences are LGHDT and YNNKEL (reference sequence). The CDR3 is 15 residues long. CDR3 in amino acids: CATSKGRANTGELFF. CDR3 sequence (DNA): TGTGCCACCAGCAAGGGCCGGGCGAACACCGGGGAGCTGTTTTTT.

The chain links TRBV5-5 to TRBJ1-1; maybe TRBD1 (5 bases). The CDR3 length is 15 residues. Germline V gene sequence: CDR1 SGHKS, CDR2 YYEKEE (reference sequence). The V end was cut by 5 bases, the J end by 2 bases, with 16 bases between. The CDR3 nucleotides are TGTGCCAGCAGGTCGCTCCTTGGGGCAAACACTGAAGCTTTCTTT. Amino acid sequence: CASRSLLGANTEAFF. Full variable domain (remainder filled in from reference TRBV5-5 and TRBJ1-1): DAGVTQSPTHLIKTRGQQVTLRCSPISGHKSVSWYQQVLGQGPQFIFQYYEKEERGRGNFPDRFSARQFPNYSSELNVNALLLGDSALYLCASRSLLGANTEAFFGQGTRLTVV.

The chain carries TRBV19 and TRBJ2-1; no clear D gene. The CDR3 runs 9 residues. Trimming removed 0 bases at V and 12 bases at J, with 0 bases between. Germline values: CDR1 LNHDA, CDR2 SQIVND (reference sequence). The CDR3 DNA follows: TGTGCCAGTAGTATAGAGCAGTTCTTC. It specifies CASSIEQFF.

The chain carries TRBV20-1 and TRBJ2-3; D unclear. The germline V and J ends were trimmed by 4 bases and 4 bases, with 9 bases remaining between them. The CDR3 is 12 residues long. Germline V gives CDR1 DFQATT, CDR2 SNEGSKA (reference sequence). The CDR3 DNA reads as TGCAGTGCTATTTTGGAATCAGATACGCAGTATTTT. Its protein product is CSAILESDTQYF.

J is TRBJ2-5 and V is TRBV12-3 or TRBV12-4; D not resolved. Trimming cost V 6 bases and J 5 bases, with 25 bases left between them. This CDR3 spans 17 amino acids. The CDR3 region has the DNA TGTGCCAGCAGCTTAAATATCTACCCCACAGTGTTGGAGACCCAGTACTTC. The encoded protein is CASSLNIYPTVLETQYF.

This rearrangement joins TRBV20-1 to TRBJ2-1; no clear D gene. The V and J ends lost 3 bases and 4 bases respectively, with 13 bases between them. The germline V gene has CDR1 DFQATT and CDR2 SNEGSKA (reference sequence). The CDR3 covers 14 residues. Written as DNA, the CDR3 is TGCAGTGCTAGCACCGGTGCGAATTACAATGAGCAGTTCTTC. It is translated as CSASTGANYNEQFF.

The V call is TRBV5-1, the J call TRBJ2-1; weak D call: TRBD2 (6 bases). V dropped 2 bases and J dropped 5 bases, with 11 bases sitting between them. This CDR3 has 14 residues. The germline gives CDR1 SGHRS, CDR2 YFSETQ. As DNA, the CDR3 is TGCGCCAGCAGCTTATTCTTAGCGGACAATGAGCAGTTCTTC. This codes for CASSLFLADNEQFF.

The V and J genes are TRBV6-2 or TRBV6-3 and TRBJ2-7; 10 positions match TRBD2. The CDR3 runs to 15 residues. V lost 4 bases, J lost 4 bases, and 7 bases stayed unmatched. Germline loops: CDR1 MNHEY, CDR2 SVGEGT. CDR3 nucleotide sequence: TGTGCCAGCAGTTCCGTAGGACTAGCGGTTTACGAGCAGTACTTC. As protein: CASSSVGLAVYEQYF.

This clonotype showed up just a few times. The chain recombines TRBV6-1 with TRBJ2-2; TRBD2 matches 12 bases. Germline CDR1 and CDR2: MNHNS and SASEGT. Unmatched junction bases numbered 3, after V lost 6 bases and J lost 7 bases. The CDR3 contains 14 residues. CDR3 sequence reads: CASSRGLAGGELFF. The CDR3 region has the DNA TGTGCCAGCAGCCGGGGACTAGCGGGCGGGGAGCTGTTTTTT.

This clonotype has only a few counts. This chain joins TRBV10-3 and TRBJ2-1, with D perhaps given as TRBD1 or TRBD2 (5 bases each). The CDR3 covers 12 residues. Per germline, CDR1 ENHRY and CDR2 SYGVKD. Trimming pared 6 bases from V and 8 bases from J, leaving 11 bases between. The CDR3 sequence: CAIRRDLHEQFF. DNA for the CDR3: TGTGCCATCAGGAGGGACCTCCATGAGCAGTTCTTC.

This clonotype was counted between two and nine times. The rearrangement links TRBV12-5 to TRBJ2-2, with 7 nucleotides matching TRBD1. The CDR3 totals 13 residues. V was clipped by 4 bases and J by 6 bases; unmatched bases: 2. Germline V lookup: CDR1 LGHNT, CDR2 FRNRAP. The CDR3 is CASGSTGPGELFF. DNA for the CDR3: TGTGCTAGTGGTTCGACAGGGCCCGGGGAGCTGTTTTTT.

The chain couples TRBV18 to TRBJ1-2; a weak D match, TRBD1 (5 bases). This CDR3 spans 14 amino acids. The germline gives CDR1 KGHSH, CDR2 LQKENI. Trimming pared 6 bases from V and 4 bases from J, leaving 15 bases between. The CDR3 protein is CASSPAGAVYGYTF. CDR3 nucleotide sequence: TGTGCCAGCTCCCCAGCTGGGGCCGTCTATGGCTACACCTTC.

This clonotype was picked up a small number of times. This chain links TRBV5-1 with TRBJ2-3, with a possible D match to TRBD1 (6 bases). CDR1 and CDR2 (germline): SGHRS, YFSETQ. The CDR3 runs 15 residues. Trimming took off 1 base at V and 5 bases at J, with 14 bases between the two ends. The CDR3 DNA follows: TGCGCCAGCAGCTTGCAGGGGTTAAGTGGAGATACGCAGTATTTT. Translation: CASSLQGLSGDTQYF.

This clonotype was counted only a few times. This rearrangement joins TRBV5-1 to TRBJ2-7, with TRBD1 matching 8 bases. The V gene end was trimmed by 0 bases and the J gene end by 3 bases; junction bases not matched to a gene: 14. Germline V CDR1 and CDR2: SGHRS, YFSETQ. The CDR3 loop spans 18 amino acids. CDR3 in amino acids: CASSLGNRQGMEVYEQYF. As DNA, the CDR3 is TGCGCCAGCAGCTTGGGTAACAGACAGGGGATGGAGGTCTACGAGCAGTACTTC.

The V gene is TRBV7-3, the J gene TRBJ2-4; D is possibly TRBD2 (6 bases). The CDR3 is 15 residues long. Germline lookup yields CDR1 SGHTA and CDR2 FQGTGA. The V and J ends lost 5 bases and 7 bases respectively, with 18 bases between them. CDR3 nucleotides: TGTGCCAGCAGCCCTCCGGGCTCCGGAGGGAACATTCAGTACTTC. Translated: CASSPPGSGGNIQYF.

This clonotype was counted only a few times. At one boundary the junction diverges from the germline segment, which might be a read error. The V and J genes are TRBV12-3 or TRBV12-4 and TRBJ2-6, with D maybe TRBD1 (6 bases). The CDR3 is made up of 15 amino acids. CDR3 amino acids: CASGLQGSGANVLTF. The CDR3 DNA is TGTGCCAGCGGTTTACAGGGCTCTGGGGCCAACGTCCTGACTTTC.

This clonotype has only a few counts. CDR3 loop: CASSENPSGASRAQYF. CDR3 nucleotide sequence: TGTGCCAGCAGTGAAAATCCCTCGGGAGCCTCTCGTGCGCAGTACTTC. The chain couples TRBV25-1 to TRBJ2-7; a weak D match, TRBD2 (6 bases). CDR3 size: 16 residues. Between the trimmed V and J ends, which lost 2 bases and 9 bases, there was a span of 23 bases. CDR1 is MGHDK and CDR2 is SYGVNS in the germline V gene.

Regarding this clonotype: A read error may produce the germline difference seen at one junction end. The chain couples TRBV2 to TRBJ2-5; D is unclear. Per the germline V gene, CDR1 is SNHLY and CDR2 is FYNNEI. The CDR3 covers 11 residues. This chain's CDR3 is CASSDRAEKKF. As DNA, the CDR3 is TGTGCCAGCAGTGACAGAGCCGAGAAGAAGTTC.

The chain recombines TRBV10-1 with TRBJ2-7; 8 positions match TRBD2. CDR1 is WNHNN and CDR2 is SYGVQD in the germline V gene (reference sequence). V lost 2 bases, J lost 2 bases, and 5 bases stayed unmatched. CDR3 length: 15 residues. The CDR3: CASSEAGAGAYEQYF. CDR3 DNA: TGCGCCAGCAGTGAGGCCGGAGCGGGGGCCTACGAGCAGTACTTC.

A few counts support this clonotype. V gene TRBV20-1 combines with J gene TRBJ2-7, with unresolved D. V was shortened by 3 bases and J by 2 bases, with 14 bases between the two germline ends. Per germline, CDR1 DFQATT and CDR2 SNEGSKA (reference sequence). This CDR3 is 14 amino acids long. CDR3 sequence reads: CSAREDVITYEQYF. Here the CDR3 DNA reads TGCAGTGCTAGGGAAGACGTCATTACCTACGAGCAGTACTTC.

This rearrangement joins TRBV9 to TRBJ2-7; a possible D gene is TRBD1 (5 bases). The CDR3 has 14 amino acids. V was pared by 0 bases and J by 3 bases, with 10 bases between. Looked up from germline, CDR1 is SGDLS and CDR2 is YYNGEE. The CDR3 here is CASSVGRADYEQYF. The CDR3 DNA is TGTGCCAGCAGCGTAGGCAGGGCGGACTACGAGCAGTACTTC.

The genes are TRBV3-1 and TRBJ2-7, with 8 positions matching TRBD2. The CDR3 totals 14 residues. V lost 7 bases and J lost 0; bases outside the gene matches: 5. Germline V gene sequence: CDR1 LGHDT, CDR2 YNNKEL (reference sequence). The CDR3 region is CASKRGGASYEQYF. CDR3 in DNA: TGTGCCAGCAAACGGGGGGGGGCCTCCTACGAGCAGTACTTC.

The table lists this clonotype with a few counts. The rearrangement uses TRBV5-1 and TRBJ2-5, with D possibly being TRBD2 (6 bases). The CDR3 contains 15 residues. Looked up from germline, CDR1 is SGHRS and CDR2 is YFSETQ. V lost 0 bases, J lost 5 bases, and 14 bases lay in between. CDR3 nucleotides: TGCGCCAGCAGCTTGGCTAGGGAGGCCGGGGAGACCCAGTACTTC. Protein product: CASSLAREAGETQYF.

This rearrangement joins TRBV6-2 or TRBV6-3 to TRBJ2-7, with 7 bases fitting TRBD1. The CDR3 spans 15 residues. Germline V gene sequence: CDR1 MNHEY, CDR2 SVGEGT. J gave up 5 bases and V 6 bases, and 13 bases lay outside the gene matches. The CDR3 spells CASRPRPGQFHEQYF. In DNA form, the CDR3 reads TGTGCCAGCAGACCCCGACCGGGACAGTTCCACGAGCAGTACTTC.